The 14 T cell receptor beta chains in this list originate from one sample, sequenced in a study of blood T cell repertoires in COVID-19. This table comes from immunoSEQ multiplex PCR, and its TCRdb copy is limited to in-frame clones, with some not included. Among about 240,000 clones, about 86% were seen once, and the ten largest hold roughly 3.1%. Specimen: PBMCs or T cells enriched from blood (not recorded which). These receptors were obtained from a woman aged 40 to 50 with acute COVID-19.

The rearrangement joins TRBV27 to TRBJ1-1, with 7 bases identical to TRBD1. The junction had 11 bases not matched to a gene; V was cut back by 5 bases and J by 2 bases. Germline lookup yields CDR1 MNHEY and CDR2 SMNVEV (reference sequence). This CDR3 has 16 residues. The CDR3 DNA reads as TGTGCCAGCAGTACACGACAGGGTAGGGTAAACACTGAAGCTTTCTTT. Translating it yields CASSTRQGRVNTEAFF.

V gene TRBV19 combines with J gene TRBJ1-2; 8 bases match TRBD1. Trimming took 7 bases from V and 4 from J; bases not matched to a gene: 11. Germline CDR1 LNHDA, CDR2 SQIVND (reference sequence). The CDR3 loop spans 15 amino acids. The CDR3 DNA sequence: TGTGCCAGTACCCTTGACAGGGGACAACCCTATGGCTACACCTTC. Translated, it gives CASTLDRGQPYGYTF. The full variable domain, completed using reference TRBV19 and TRBJ1-2, is DGGITQSPKYLFRKEGQNVTLSCEQNLNHDAMYWYRQDPGQGLRLIYYSQIVNDFQKGDIAEGYSVSREKKESFPLTVTSAQKNPTAFYLCASTLDRGQPYGYTFGSGTRLTVV.

V usage is TRBV24-1 and J usage is TRBJ2-1, with TRBD2 matching 12 bases. The CDR3 runs to 20 residues. The junction had 11 bases not matched to a gene; V was cut back by 2 bases and J by 1 base. CDR1 is KGHDR, CDR2 SFDVKD, per germline. CDR3 in amino acids: CATSDSTLAGGPFSYNEQFF. The CDR3 DNA reads as TGTGCCACCAGTGATTCGACCCTAGCGGGAGGGCCTTTTTCCTACAATGAGCAGTTCTTC.

V gene TRBV19 combines with J gene TRBJ2-1, with 9 bases that match TRBD2. The CDR3 sequence is 18 residues long. Per the germline V gene, CDR1 is LNHDA and CDR2 is SQIVND (reference sequence). The V and J ends lost 3 bases and 3 bases, in that order; junction bases with no gene match: 12. The CDR3 here is CASSMRGGRAPGYNEQFF. In DNA, the CDR3 is TGTGCCAGTAGTATGAGAGGCGGGAGGGCCCCCGGCTACAATGAGCAGTTCTTC.

The chain combines TRBV4-1 with TRBJ2-4; 15 nucleotides line up with TRBD2. CDR1 is MGHRA, CDR2 YSYEKL, per germline. This CDR3 comprises 18 residues. The V and J ends lost 4 bases and 0 bases, in that order; junction bases with no gene match: 4. CDR3 bases: TGCGCCAGCAGCCTAGGACTAGCGGGAGGGCTAGCCAAAAACATTCAGTACTTC. Its protein is CASSLGLAGGLAKNIQYF.

This rearrangement joins TRBV9 to TRBJ2-7; the D gene is possibly TRBD2 (6 bases). The CDR3 is made up of 15 amino acids. Trimming pared 0 bases from V and 0 bases from J, leaving 10 bases between. Germline V gives CDR1 SGDLS, CDR2 YYNGEE. Here the CDR3 reads CASSVDAGSSYEQYF. CDR3 nucleotides: TGTGCCAGCAGCGTAGATGCGGGGAGCTCCTACGAGCAGTACTTC.

V gene TRBV30 combines with J gene TRBJ2-3, with TRBD1 matching 11 bases. The junction had 4 bases not matched to a gene; V was cut back by 5 bases and J by 3 bases. The CDR3 has 14 residues. CDR1 GTSNPN and CDR2 SVGIG come from the germline V gene (reference sequence). CDR3 region: CAWGQGAETDTQYF. CDR3 in DNA: TGTGCCTGGGGACAGGGGGCAGAGACAGATACGCAGTATTTT.

The chain is built from TRBV18 and TRBJ2-2, with TRBD2 matching over 8 bases. CDR3 length: 16 residues. Germline loops: CDR1 KGHSH, CDR2 LQKENI. V lost 0 bases, J lost 2 bases, and 2 bases stayed unmatched. Written as DNA, the CDR3 is TGTGCCAGCTCACCACCGGGACTAGTAAACACCGGGGAGCTGTTTTTT. Encoded protein: CASSPPGLVNTGELFF.

This rearrangement joins TRBV4-2 to TRBJ2-2; possible D gene TRBD1, 5 bases. Germline V gives CDR1 LGHNA, CDR2 YNFKEQ. This CDR3 spans 17 amino acids. Trimming shortened V by 0 bases and J by 0 bases, and 11 bases separated the two germline ends. CDR3 residues: CASSQDLTAPNTGELFF. The CDR3 nucleotides are TGTGCCAGCAGCCAAGATTTGACAGCTCCGAACACCGGGGAGCTGTTTTTT.

This clone was detected only once. The chain uses TRBV2 and TRBJ1-5, with 9 bases fitting TRBD1. The CDR3 extends over 16 amino acids. Germline values: CDR1 SNHLY, CDR2 FYNNEI. V shed 6 bases, J shed 5 bases, and the junction held 11 bases outside the gene matches. The DNA of the CDR3 is TGTGCCAGCAGCGGGACAGGGCTATTCCAGGATCAGCCCCAGCATTTT. Translation gives CASSGTGLFQDQPQHF.

A word on this clone: Mismatch with germline at one junction end may stem from a read error. This rearrangement joins TRBV4-2 to TRBJ2-7; 9 nucleotides agree with TRBD2. The CDR3 has 16 amino acids. Germline-derived CDR1 and CDR2 are LGHNA and YNFKEQ. The CDR3 loop reads CASSRLAGELGMSWNF. The CDR3 region has the DNA TGTGCCAGCAGCCGCTTAGCGGGAGAGCTTGGAATGTCGTGGAACTTC.

This clone was seen a single time. The rearrangement uses TRBV11-3 and TRBJ2-1, with 8 bases fitting TRBD2. The V segment lost 4 bases and the J segment 6 bases; nucleotides outside the gene matches: 11. This CDR3 comprises 16 residues. Per the germline V gene, CDR1 is SGHNT and CDR2 is YENEEA. CDR3 nucleotide sequence: TGTGCCAGCAGCTCACCCCGGGGGGGTCCTCTCAATGAGCAGTTCTTC. Translated, it gives CASSSPRGGPLNEQFF.

V gene TRBV19 combines with J gene TRBJ1-4; D is possibly TRBD1 (5 bases). The CDR3 is 12 amino acids. CDR1 and CDR2 from the germline V gene are LNHDA and SQIVND (reference sequence). The V end lost 5 bases, the J end lost 7 bases, and 8 bases lay between the germline ends. DNA of the CDR3: TGTGCCAGTAGTCAGGGCGGTGAAAAACTGTTTTTT. Encoded protein: CASSQGGEKLFF.

The CDR3 protein is CASSAKQYNEQFF. The CDR3 region has the DNA TGTGCCAGCAGTGCAAAACAGTACAATGAGCAGTTCTTC. The gene calls are TRBV12-3 or TRBV12-4 and TRBJ2-1; D is undetermined. The CDR3 consists of 13 residues. V was clipped by 5 bases and J by 4 bases, with 9 bases between them.